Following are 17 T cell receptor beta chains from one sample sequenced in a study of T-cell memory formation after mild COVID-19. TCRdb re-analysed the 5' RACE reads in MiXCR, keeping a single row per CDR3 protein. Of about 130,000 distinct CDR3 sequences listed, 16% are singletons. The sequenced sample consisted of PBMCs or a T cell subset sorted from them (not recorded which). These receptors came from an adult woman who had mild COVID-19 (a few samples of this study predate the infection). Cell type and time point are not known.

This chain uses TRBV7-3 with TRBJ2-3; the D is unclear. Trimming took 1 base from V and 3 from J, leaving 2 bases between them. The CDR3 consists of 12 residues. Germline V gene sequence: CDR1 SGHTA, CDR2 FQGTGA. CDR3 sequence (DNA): TGTGCCAGCAGCTTAATGACAGATACGCAGTATTTT. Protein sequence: CASSLMTDTQYF.

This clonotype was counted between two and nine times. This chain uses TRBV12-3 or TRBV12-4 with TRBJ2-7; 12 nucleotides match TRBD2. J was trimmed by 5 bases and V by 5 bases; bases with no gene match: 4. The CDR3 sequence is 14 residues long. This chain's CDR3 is CASSPRLAGDEQYF. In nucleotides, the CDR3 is TGTGCCAGCAGTCCTCGACTAGCGGGAGACGAGCAGTACTTC.

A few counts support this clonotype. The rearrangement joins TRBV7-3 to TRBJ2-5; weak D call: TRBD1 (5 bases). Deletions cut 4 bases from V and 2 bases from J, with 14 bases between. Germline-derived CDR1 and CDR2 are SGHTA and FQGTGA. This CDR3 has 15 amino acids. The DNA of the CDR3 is TGTGCCAGCAGCTCGCCCCCGGACATTCAAGAGACCCAGTACTTC. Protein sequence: CASSSPPDIQETQYF.

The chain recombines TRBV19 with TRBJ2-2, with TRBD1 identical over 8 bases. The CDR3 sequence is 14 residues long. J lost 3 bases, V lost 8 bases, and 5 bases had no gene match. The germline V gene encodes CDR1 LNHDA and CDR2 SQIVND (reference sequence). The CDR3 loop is CASWTGMDTGELFF. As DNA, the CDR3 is TGTGCCAGTTGGACAGGGATGGACACCGGGGAGCTGTTTTTT.

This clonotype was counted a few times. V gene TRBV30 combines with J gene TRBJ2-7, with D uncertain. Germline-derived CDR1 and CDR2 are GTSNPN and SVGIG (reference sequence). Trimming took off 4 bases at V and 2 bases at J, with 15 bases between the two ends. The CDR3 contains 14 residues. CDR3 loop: CAWIPPLSAYEQYF. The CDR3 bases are TGTGCCTGGATCCCCCCTCTCAGCGCCTACGAGCAGTACTTC.

In DNA, the CDR3 is TGTGCCAGTAGTAGCCTAATTTCTAATGAGCAGTTCTTC. Its translation: CASSSLISNEQFF. V usage is TRBV19 and J usage is TRBJ2-1; D remains unclear. Germline V gene data show CDR1 as LNHDA and CDR2 as SQIVND (reference sequence). The CDR3 loop spans 13 amino acids. Trimming removed 4 bases from V and 7 bases from J, with 11 bases in between.

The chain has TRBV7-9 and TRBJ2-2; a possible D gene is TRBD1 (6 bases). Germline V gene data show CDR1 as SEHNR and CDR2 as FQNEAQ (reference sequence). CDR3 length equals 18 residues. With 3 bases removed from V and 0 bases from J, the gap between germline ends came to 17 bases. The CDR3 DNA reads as TGTGCCAGCAGCTTTGGGGGCGTGGGGCCCTCGAACACCGGGGAGCTGTTTTTT. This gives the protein CASSFGGVGPSNTGELFF.

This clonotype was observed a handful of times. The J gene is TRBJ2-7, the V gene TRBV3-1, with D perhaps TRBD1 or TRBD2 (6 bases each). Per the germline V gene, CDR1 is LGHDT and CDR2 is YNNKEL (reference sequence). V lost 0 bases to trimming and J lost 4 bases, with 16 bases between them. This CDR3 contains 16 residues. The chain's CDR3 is CASSQDSSRGQYEQYF. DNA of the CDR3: TGTGCCAGCAGCCAAGACTCTTCCCGGGGGCAATACGAGCAGTACTTC.

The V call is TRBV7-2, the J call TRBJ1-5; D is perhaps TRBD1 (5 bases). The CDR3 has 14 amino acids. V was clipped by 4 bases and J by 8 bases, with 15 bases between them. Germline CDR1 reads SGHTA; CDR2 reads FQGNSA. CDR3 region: CASSSRRGMEPQHF. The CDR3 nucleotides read TGTGCCAGCAGCTCCCGACGGGGCATGGAGCCCCAGCATTTT.

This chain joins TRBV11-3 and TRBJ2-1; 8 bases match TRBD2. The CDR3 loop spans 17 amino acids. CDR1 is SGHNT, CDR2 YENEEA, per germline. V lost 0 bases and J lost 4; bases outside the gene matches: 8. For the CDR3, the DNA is TGTGCCAGCAGCTTAGATGGGCTAGCGGGCGTTTACAATGAGCAGTTCTTC. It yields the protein CASSLDGLAGVYNEQFF.

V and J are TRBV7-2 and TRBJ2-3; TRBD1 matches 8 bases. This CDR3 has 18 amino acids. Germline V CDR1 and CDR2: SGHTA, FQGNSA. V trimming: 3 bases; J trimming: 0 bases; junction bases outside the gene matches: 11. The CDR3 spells CASSFPGQGVTSTDTQYF. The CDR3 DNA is TGTGCCAGCAGCTTCCCCGGACAGGGAGTTACTAGCACAGATACGCAGTATTTT.

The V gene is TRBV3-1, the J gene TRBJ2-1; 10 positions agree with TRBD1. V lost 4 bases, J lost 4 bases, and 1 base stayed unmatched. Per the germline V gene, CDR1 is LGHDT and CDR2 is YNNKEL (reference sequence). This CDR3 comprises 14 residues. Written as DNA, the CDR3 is TGTGCCAGCAGCCGGGGACAGGGGTACAATGAGCAGTTCTTC. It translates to CASSRGQGYNEQFF.

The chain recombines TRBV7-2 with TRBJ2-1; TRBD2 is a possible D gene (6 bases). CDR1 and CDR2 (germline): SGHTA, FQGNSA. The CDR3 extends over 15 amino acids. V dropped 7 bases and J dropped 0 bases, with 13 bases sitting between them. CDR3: CASTHDGSSYNEQFF. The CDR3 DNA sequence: TGTGCCAGCACCCACGACGGGAGCTCCTACAATGAGCAGTTCTTC.

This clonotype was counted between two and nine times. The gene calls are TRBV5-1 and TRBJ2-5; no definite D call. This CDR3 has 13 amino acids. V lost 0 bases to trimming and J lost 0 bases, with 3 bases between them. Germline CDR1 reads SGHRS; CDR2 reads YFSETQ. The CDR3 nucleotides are TGCGCCAGCAGCTTGGGGTACCAAGAGACCCAGTACTTC. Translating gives CASSLGYQETQYF.

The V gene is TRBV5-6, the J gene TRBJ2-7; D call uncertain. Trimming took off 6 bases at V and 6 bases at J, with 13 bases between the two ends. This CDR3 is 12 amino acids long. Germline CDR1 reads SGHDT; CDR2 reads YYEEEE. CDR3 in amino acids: CASNPFLGEQYF. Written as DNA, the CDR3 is TGTGCCAGCAACCCATTCCTGGGCGAGCAGTACTTC. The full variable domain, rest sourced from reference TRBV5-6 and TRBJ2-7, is DAGVTQSPTHLIKTRGQQVTLRCSPKSGHDTVSWYQQALGQGPQFIFQYYEEEERQRGNFPDRFSGHQFPNYSSELNVNALLLGDSALYLCASNPFLGEQYFGPGTRLTVT.

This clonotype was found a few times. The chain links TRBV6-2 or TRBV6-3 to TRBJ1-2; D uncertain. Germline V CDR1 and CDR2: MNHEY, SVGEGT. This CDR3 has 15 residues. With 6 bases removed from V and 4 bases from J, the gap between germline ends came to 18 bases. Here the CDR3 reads CASSRMDSKGYGYTF. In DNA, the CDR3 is TGTGCCAGCAGCCGCATGGATTCAAAGGGCTATGGCTACACCTTC.

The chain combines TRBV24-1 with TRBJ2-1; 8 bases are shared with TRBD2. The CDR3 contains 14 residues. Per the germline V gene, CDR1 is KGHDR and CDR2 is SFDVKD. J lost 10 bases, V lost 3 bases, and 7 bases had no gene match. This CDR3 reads CATSDTGRAKEQFF. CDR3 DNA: TGTGCCACCAGTGATACCGGGAGGGCCAAGGAGCAGTTCTTC.